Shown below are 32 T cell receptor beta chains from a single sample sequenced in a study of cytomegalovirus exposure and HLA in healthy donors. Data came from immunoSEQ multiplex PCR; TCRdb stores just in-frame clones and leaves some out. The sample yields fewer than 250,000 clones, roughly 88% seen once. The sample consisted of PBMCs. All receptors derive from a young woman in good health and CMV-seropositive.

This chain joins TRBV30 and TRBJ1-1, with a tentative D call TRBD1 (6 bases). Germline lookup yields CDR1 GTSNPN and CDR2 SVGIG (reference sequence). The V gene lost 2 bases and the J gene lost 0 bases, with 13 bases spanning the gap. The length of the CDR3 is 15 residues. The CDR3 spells CAWSFRTVMNTEAFF. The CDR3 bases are TGTGCCTGGAGTTTTAGGACAGTAATGAACACTGAAGCTTTCTTT.

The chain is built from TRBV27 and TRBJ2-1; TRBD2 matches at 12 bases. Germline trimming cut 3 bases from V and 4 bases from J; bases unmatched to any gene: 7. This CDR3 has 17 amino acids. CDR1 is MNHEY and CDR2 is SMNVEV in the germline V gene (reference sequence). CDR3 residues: CASSFASGRAVYNEQFF. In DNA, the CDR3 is TGTGCCAGCAGTTTCGCTAGCGGGAGGGCCGTATACAATGAGCAGTTCTTC.

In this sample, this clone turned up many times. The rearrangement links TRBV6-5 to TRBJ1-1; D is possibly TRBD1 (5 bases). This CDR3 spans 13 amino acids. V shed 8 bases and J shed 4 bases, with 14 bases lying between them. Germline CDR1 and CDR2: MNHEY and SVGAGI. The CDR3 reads CASSKAGGTEAFF. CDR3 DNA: TGTGCCAGCTCCAAAGCGGGGGGCACTGAAGCTTTCTTT.

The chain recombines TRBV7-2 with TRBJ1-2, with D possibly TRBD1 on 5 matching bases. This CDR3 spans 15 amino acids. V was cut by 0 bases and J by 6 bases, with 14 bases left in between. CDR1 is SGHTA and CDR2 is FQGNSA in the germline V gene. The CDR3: CASSLAWQGGDGYTF. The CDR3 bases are TGTGCCAGCAGCTTAGCGTGGCAGGGCGGTGATGGCTACACCTTC.

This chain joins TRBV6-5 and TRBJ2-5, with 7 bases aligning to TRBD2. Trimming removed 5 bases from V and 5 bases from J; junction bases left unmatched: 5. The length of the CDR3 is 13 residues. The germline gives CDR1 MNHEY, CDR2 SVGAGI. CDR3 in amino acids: CASSTGLVETQYF. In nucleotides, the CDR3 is TGTGCCAGCAGTACCGGACTAGTTGAGACCCAGTACTTC.

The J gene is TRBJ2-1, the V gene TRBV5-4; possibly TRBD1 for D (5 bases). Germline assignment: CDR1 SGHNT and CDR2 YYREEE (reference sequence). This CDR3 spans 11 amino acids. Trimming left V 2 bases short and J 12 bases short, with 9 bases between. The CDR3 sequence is CASSFGATQFF. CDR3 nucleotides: TGTGCCAGCAGCTTTGGGGCTACGCAGTTCTTC.

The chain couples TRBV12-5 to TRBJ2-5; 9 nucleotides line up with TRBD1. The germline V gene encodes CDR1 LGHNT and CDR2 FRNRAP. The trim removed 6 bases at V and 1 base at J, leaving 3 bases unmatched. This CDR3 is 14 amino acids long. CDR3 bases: TGTGCTAGTGGATTACAGGGGGCCCAAGAGACCCAGTACTTC. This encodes CASGLQGAQETQYF.

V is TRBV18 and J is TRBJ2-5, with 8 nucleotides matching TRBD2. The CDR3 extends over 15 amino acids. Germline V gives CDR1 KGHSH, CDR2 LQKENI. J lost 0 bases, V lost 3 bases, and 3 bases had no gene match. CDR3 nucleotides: TGTGCCAGCTCACCCGGGGGGGAGTACCAAGAGACCCAGTACTTC. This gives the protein CASSPGGEYQETQYF.

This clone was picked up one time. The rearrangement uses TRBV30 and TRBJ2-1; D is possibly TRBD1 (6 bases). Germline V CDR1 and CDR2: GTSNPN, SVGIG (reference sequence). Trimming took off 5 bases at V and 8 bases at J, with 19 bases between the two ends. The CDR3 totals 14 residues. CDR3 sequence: CAWETGMEYHEQFF. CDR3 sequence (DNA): TGTGCCTGGGAAACAGGGATGGAGTATCATGAGCAGTTCTTC. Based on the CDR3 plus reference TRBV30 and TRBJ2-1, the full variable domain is SQTIHQWPATLVQPVGSPLSLECTVEGTSNPNLYWYRQAAGRGLQLLFYSVGIGQISSEVPQNLSASRPQDRQFILSSKKLLLSDSGFYLCAWETGMEYHEQFFGPGTRLTVL.

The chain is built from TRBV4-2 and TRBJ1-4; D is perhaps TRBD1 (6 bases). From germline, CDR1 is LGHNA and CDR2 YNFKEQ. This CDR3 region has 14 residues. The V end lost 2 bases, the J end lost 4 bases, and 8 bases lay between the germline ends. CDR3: CASSQPGVNEKLFF. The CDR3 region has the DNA TGTGCCAGCAGCCAACCAGGGGTTAATGAAAAACTGTTTTTT.

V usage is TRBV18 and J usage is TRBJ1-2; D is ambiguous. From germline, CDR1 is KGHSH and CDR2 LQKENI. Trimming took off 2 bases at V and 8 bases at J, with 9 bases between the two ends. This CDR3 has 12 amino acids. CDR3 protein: CASSPDSTGYTF. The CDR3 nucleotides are TGTGCCAGCTCACCAGACTCTACCGGCTACACCTTC.

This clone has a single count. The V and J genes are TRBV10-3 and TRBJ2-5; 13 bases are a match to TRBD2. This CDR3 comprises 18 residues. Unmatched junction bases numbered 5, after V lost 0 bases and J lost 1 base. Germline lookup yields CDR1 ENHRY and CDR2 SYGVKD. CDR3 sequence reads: CAISESWTSGRGQETQYF. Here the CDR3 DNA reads TGTGCCATCAGTGAGTCATGGACTAGCGGGAGAGGCCAAGAGACCCAGTACTTC.

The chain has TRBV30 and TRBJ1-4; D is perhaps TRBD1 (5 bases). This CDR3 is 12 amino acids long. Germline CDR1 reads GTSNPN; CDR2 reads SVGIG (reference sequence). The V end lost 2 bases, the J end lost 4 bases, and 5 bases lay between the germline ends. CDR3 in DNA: TGTGCCTGGAGTCAGGGTAATGAAAAACTGTTTTTT. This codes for CAWSQGNEKLFF.

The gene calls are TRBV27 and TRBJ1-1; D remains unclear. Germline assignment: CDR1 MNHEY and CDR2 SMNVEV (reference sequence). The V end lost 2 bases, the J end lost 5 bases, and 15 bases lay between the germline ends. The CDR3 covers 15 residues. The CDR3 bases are TGTGCCAGCAGTTTAGAGCCCGGGCCGCGGACTGAAGCTTTCTTT. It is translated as CASSLEPGPRTEAFF.

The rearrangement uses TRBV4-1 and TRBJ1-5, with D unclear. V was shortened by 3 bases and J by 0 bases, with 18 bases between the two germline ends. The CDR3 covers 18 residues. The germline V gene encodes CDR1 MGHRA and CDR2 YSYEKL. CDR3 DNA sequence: TGCGCCAGCAGCCAGATCATCTCCCGCGCCATTAGCAATCAGCCCCAGCATTTT. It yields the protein CASSQIISRAISNQPQHF.

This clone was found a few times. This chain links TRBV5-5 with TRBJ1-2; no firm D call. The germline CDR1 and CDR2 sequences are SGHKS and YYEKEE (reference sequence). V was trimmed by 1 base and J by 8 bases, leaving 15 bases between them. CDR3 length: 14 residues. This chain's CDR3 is CASSLSQVRRGYTF. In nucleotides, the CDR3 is TGTGCCAGCAGCTTGAGTCAGGTCAGAAGGGGCTACACCTTC. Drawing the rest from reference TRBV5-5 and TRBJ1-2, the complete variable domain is DAGVTQSPTHLIKTRGQQVTLRCSPISGHKSVSWYQQVLGQGPQFIFQYYEKEERGRGNFPDRFSARQFPNYSSELNVNALLLGDSALYLCASSLSQVRRGYTFGSGTRLTVV.

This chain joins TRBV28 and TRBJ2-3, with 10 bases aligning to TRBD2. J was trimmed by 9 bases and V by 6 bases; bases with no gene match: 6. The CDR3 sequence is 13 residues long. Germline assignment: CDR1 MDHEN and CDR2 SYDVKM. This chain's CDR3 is CASRKREGSTQYF. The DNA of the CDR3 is TGTGCCAGCAGAAAGCGGGAGGGTTCGACGCAGTATTTT. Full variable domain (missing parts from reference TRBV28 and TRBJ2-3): DVKVTQSSRYLVKRTGEKVFLECVQDMDHENMFWYRQDPGLGLRLIYFSYDVKMKEKGDIPEGYSVSREKKERFSLILESASTNQTSMYLCASRKREGSTQYFGPGTRLTVL.

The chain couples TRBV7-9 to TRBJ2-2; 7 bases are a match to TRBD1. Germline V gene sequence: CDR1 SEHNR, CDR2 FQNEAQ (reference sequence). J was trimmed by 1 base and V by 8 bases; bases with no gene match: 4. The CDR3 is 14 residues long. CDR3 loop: CASDDRVNTGELFF. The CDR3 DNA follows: TGTGCCAGCGACGACAGGGTGAACACCGGGGAGCTGTTTTTT. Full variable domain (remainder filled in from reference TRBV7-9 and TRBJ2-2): DTGVSQNPRHKITKRGQNVTFRCDPISEHNRLYWYRQTLGQGPEFLTYFQNEAQLEKSRLLSDRFSAERPKGSFSTLEIQRTEQGDSAMYLCASDDRVNTGELFFGEGSRLTVL.

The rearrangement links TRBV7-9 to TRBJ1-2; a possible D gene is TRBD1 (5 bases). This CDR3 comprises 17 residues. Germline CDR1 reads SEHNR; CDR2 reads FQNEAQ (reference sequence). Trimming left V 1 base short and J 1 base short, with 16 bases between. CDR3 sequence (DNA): TGTGCCAGCAGCTTAGAAGGAGGCCGACAGAATAACTATGGCTACACCTTC. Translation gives CASSLEGGRQNNYGYTF.

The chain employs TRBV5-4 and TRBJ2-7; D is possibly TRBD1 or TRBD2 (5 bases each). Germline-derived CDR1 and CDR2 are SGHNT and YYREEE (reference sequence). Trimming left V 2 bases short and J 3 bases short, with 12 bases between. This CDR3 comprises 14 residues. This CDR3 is CASSFGTGGYEQYF. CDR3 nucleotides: TGTGCCAGCAGCTTTGGGACGGGCGGCTACGAGCAGTACTTC.

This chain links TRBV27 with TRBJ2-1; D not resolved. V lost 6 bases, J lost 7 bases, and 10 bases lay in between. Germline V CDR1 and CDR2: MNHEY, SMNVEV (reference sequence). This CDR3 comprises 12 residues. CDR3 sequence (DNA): TGTGCCAGCAGCCCCGTAGGTAATGAGCAGTTCTTC. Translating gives CASSPVGNEQFF.

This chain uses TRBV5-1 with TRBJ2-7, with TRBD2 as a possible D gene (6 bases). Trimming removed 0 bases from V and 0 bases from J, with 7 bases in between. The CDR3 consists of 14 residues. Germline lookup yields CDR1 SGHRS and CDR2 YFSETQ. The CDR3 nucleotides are TGCGCCAGCAGCTTGGGCGGGGTCTCCTACGAGCAGTACTTC. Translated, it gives CASSLGGVSYEQYF.

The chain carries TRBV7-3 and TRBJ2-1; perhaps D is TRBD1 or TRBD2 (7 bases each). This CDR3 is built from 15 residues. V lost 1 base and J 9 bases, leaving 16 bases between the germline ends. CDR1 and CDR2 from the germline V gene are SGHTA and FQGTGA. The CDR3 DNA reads TGTGCCAGCAGCTTAAACGGACCCAGGGGGGGTGAGCAGTTCTTC. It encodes CASSLNGPRGGEQFF.

As DNA, the CDR3 is TGTGCCGGCCGGGGGGCAGCTAATGAAAAACTGTTTTTT. Translating it yields CAGRGAANEKLFF. V is TRBV6-1 and J is TRBJ1-4, with D maybe TRBD1 (6 bases). This CDR3 spans 13 amino acids. Germline V gene data show CDR1 as MNHNS and CDR2 as SASEGT. V was shortened by 11 bases and J by 3 bases, with 13 bases between the two germline ends.

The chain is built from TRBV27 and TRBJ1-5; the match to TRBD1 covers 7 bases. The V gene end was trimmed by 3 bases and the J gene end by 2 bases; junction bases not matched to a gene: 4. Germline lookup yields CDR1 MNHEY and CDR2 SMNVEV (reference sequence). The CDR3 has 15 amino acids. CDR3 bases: TGTGCCAGCAGTTTGTCAACAGGGGGCAATCAGCCCCAGCATTTT. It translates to CASSLSTGGNQPQHF.

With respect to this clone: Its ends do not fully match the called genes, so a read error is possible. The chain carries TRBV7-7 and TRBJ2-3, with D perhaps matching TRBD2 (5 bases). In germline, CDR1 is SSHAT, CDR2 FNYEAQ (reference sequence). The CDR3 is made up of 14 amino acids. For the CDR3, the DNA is TGTGCTAGCAGCCCCACCGGGGTCCCAGATACGCAGTATTTT. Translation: CASSPTGVPDTQYF.

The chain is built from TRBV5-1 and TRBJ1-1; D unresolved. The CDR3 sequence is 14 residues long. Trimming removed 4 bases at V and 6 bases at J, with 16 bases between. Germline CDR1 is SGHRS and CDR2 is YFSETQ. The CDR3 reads CASSPGHPRPEAFF. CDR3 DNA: TGCGCCAGCAGCCCCGGTCACCCGAGACCTGAAGCTTTCTTT.

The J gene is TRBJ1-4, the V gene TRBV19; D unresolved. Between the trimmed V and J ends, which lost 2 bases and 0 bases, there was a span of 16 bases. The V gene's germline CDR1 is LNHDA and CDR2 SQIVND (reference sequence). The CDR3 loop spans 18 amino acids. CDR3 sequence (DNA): TGTGCCAGTAGTATATTAGCAGGAGAGAGCCCAACTAATGAAAAACTGTTTTTT. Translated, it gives CASSILAGESPTNEKLFF.

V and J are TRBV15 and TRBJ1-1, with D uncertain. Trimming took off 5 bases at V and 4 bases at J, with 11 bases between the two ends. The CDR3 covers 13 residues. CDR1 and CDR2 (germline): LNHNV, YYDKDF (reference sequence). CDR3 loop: CATSGSVITEAFF. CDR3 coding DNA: TGTGCCACCAGCGGATCAGTTATCACTGAAGCTTTCTTT.

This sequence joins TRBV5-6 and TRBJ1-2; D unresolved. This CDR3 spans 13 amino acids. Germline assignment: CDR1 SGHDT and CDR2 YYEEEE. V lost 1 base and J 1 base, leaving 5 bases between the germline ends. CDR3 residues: CASSLQNNYGYTF. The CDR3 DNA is TGTGCCAGCAGCTTGCAGAATAACTATGGCTACACCTTC.

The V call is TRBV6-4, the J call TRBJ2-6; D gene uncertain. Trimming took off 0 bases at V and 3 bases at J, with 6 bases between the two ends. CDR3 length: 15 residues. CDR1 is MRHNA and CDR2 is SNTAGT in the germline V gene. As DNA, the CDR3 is TGTGCCAGCAGTGACTCGGCAGGTGGGGCCAACGTCCTGACTTTC. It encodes CASSDSAGGANVLTF.

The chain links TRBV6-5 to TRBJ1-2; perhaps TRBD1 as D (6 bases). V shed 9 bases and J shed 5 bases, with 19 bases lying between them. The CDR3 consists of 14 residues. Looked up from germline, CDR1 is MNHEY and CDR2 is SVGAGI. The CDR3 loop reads CASFGTPRRYGYTF. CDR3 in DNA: TGTGCCAGTTTTGGGACACCCCGCCGGTATGGCTACACCTTC.